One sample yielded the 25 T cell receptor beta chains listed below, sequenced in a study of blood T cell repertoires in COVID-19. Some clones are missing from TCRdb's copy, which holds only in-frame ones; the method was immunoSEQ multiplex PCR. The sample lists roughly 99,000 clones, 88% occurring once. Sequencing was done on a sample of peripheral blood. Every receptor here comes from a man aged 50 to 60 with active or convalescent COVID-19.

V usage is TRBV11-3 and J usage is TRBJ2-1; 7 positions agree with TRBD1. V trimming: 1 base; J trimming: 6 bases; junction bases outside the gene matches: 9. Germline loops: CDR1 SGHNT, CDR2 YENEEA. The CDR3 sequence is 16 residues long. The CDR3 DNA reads TGTGCCAGCAGCTTAGCCTTGCAGGGGGTAGGCAATGAGCAGTTCTTC. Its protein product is CASSLALQGVGNEQFF. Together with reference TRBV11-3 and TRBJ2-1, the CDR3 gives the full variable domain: EAGVVQSPRYKIIEKKQPVAFWCNPISGHNTLYWYLQNLGQGPELLIRYENEEAVDDSQLPKDRFSAERLKGVDSTLKIQPAELGDSAVYLCASSLALQGVGNEQFFGPGTRLTVL.

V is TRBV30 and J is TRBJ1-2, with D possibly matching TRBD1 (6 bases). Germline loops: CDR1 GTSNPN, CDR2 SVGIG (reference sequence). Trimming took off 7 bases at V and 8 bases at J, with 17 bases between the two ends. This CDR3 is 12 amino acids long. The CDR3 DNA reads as TGTGCCTTGACAGGAGGAGCTCTAGGCTACACCTTC. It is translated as CALTGGALGYTF. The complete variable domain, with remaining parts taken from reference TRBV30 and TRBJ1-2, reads SQTIHQWPATLVQPVGSPLSLECTVEGTSNPNLYWYRQAAGRGLQLLFYSVGIGQISSEVPQNLSASRPQDRQFILSSKKLLLSDSGFYLCALTGGALGYTFGSGTRLTVV.

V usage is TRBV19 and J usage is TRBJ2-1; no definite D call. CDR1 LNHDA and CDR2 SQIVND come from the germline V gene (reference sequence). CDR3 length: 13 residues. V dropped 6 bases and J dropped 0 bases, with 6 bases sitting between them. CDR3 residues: CASSSGSYNEQFF. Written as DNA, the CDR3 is TGTGCCAGTAGCTCAGGCTCCTACAATGAGCAGTTCTTC. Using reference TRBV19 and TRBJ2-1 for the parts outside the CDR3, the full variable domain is DGGITQSPKYLFRKEGQNVTLSCEQNLNHDAMYWYRQDPGQGLRLIYYSQIVNDFQKGDIAEGYSVSREKKESFPLTVTSAQKNPTAFYLCASSSGSYNEQFFGPGTRLTVL.

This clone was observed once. The CDR3 reads CASSEGQASYGYTF. CDR3 coding DNA: TGTGCCAGCAGTGAAGGACAGGCGTCCTATGGCTACACCTTC. The chain joins TRBV2 to TRBJ1-2; D is perhaps TRBD1 (6 bases). This CDR3 is built from 14 residues. V lost 1 base, J lost 4 bases, and 10 bases lay in between. Germline CDR1 is SNHLY and CDR2 is FYNNEI. Drawing the rest from reference TRBV2 and TRBJ1-2, the complete variable domain is EPEVTQTPSHQVTQMGQEVILRCVPISNHLYFYWYRQILGQKVEFLVSFYNNEISEKSEIFDDQFSVERPDGSNFTLKIRSTKLEDSAMYFCASSEGQASYGYTFGSGTRLTVV.

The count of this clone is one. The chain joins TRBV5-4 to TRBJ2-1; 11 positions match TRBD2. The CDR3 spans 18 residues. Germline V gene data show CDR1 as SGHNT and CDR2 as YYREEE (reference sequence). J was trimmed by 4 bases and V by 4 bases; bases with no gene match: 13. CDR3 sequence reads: CASSRLTSGSNRYNEQFF. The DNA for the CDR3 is TGTGCCAGCAGCCGGCTAACTAGCGGGAGCAACCGATACAATGAGCAGTTCTTC.

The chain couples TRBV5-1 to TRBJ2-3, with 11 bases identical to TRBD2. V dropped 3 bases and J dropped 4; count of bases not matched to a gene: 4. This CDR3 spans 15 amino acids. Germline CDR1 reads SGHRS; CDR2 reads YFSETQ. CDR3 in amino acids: CASSSLAGVSDTQYF. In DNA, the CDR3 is TGCGCCAGCAGCTCACTAGCGGGAGTCTCAGATACGCAGTATTTT.

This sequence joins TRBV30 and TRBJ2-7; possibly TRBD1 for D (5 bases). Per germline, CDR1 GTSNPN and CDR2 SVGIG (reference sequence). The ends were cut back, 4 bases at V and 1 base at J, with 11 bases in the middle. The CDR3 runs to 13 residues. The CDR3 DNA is TGTGCCTGGACACCCAGGGTTTCCTACGAGCAGTACTTC. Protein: CAWTPRVSYEQYF.

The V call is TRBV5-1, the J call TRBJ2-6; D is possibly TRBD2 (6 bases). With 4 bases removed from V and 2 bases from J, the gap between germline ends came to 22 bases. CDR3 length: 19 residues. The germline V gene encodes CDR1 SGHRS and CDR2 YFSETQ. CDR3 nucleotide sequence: TGCGCCAGCAGCCCTGTCGGGGGTTTCTACGTGCCTGGGGCCAACGTCCTGACTTTC. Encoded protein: CASSPVGGFYVPGANVLTF.

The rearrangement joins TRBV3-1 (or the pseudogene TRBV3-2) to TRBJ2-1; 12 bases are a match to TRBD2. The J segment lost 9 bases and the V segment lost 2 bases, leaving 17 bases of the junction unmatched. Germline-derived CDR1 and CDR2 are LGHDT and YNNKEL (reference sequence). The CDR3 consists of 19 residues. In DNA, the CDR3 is TGTGCCAGCAGCCAATTACCTGGTGCTAGCGGGAGGGGTGAGGGTGAGCAGTTCTTC. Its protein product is CASSQLPGASGRGEGEQFF.

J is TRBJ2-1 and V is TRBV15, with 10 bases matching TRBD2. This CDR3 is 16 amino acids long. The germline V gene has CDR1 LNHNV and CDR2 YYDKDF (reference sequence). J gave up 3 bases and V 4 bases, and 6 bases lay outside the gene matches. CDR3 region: CATSKGTSGIYNEQFF. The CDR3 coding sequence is TGTGCCACCAGCAAAGGAACTAGCGGGATCTACAATGAGCAGTTCTTC.

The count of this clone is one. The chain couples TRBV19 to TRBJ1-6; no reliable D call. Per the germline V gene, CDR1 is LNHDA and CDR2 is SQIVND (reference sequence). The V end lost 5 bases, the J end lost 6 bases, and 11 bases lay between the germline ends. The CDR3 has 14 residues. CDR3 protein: CASSRLEVNSPLHF. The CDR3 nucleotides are TGTGCCAGTAGTCGACTGGAGGTTAATTCACCCCTCCACTTT.

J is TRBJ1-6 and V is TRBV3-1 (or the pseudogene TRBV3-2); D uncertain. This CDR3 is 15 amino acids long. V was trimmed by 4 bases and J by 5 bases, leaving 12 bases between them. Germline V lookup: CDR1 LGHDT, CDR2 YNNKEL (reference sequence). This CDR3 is CASSPRTVDNSPLHF. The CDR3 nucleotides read TGTGCCAGCAGCCCCCGGACTGTAGATAATTCACCCCTCCACTTT.

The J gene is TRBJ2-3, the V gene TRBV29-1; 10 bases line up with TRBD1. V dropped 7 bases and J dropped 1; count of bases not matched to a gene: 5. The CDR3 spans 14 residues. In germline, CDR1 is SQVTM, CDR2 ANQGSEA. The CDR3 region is CSAMTGGGTDTQYF. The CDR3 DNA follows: TGCAGCGCTATGACAGGGGGCGGCACAGATACGCAGTATTTT.

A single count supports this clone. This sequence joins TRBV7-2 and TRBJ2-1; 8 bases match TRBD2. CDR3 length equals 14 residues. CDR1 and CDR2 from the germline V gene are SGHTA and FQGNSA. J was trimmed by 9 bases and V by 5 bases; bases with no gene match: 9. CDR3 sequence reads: CASSPIRLASEQFF. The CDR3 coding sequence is TGTGCCAGCAGCCCAATCCGACTAGCGAGTGAGCAGTTCTTC.

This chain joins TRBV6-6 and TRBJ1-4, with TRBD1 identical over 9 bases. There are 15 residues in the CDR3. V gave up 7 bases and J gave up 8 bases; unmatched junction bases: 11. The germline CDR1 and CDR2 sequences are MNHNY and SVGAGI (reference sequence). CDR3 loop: CASMDQDRGKEKLFF. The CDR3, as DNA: TGTGCCAGCATGGATCAGGACAGGGGAAAGGAAAAACTGTTTTTT.

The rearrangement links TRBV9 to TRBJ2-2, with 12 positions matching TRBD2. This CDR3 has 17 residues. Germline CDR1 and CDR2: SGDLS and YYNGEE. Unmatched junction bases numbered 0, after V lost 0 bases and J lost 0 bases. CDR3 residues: CASSVGLAGANTGELFF. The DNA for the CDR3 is TGTGCCAGCAGCGTAGGACTAGCGGGAGCGAACACCGGGGAGCTGTTTTTT.

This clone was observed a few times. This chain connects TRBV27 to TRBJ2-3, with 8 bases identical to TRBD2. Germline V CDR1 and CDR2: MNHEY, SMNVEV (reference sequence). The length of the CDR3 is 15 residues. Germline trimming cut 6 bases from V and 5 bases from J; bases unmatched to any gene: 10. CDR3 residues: CASRRAGAGKDTQYF. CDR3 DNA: TGTGCCAGCAGGAGAGCGGGAGCTGGTAAAGATACGCAGTATTTT.

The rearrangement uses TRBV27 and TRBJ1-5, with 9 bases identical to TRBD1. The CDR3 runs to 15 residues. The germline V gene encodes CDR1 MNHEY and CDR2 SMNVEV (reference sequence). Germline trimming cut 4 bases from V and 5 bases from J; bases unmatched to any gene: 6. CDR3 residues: CASSSWGQGHQPQHF. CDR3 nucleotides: TGTGCCAGCAGTTCGTGGGGACAGGGCCATCAGCCCCAGCATTTT.

CDR3 sequence reads: CASSFIVSGELFF. CDR3 in DNA: TGTGCCAGTAGTTTTATAGTGAGCGGGGAGCTGTTTTTT. V usage is TRBV19 and J usage is TRBJ2-2; D is uncertain. V dropped 5 bases and J dropped 7 bases, with 11 bases sitting between them. CDR3 length equals 13 residues. Looked up from germline, CDR1 is LNHDA and CDR2 is SQIVND (reference sequence).

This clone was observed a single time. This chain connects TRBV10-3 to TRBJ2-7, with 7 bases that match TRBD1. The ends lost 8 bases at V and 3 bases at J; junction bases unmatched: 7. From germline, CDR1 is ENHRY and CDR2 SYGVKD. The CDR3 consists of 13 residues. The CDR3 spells CAIAAGGNYEQYF. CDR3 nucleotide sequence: TGTGCCATCGCGGCAGGGGGAAACTACGAGCAGTACTTC.

CDR3 protein: CASSLGRRDVTDTQYF. The DNA for the CDR3 is TGTGCCAGCAGCTTGGGCAGGCGGGATGTGACAGATACGCAGTATTTT. The chain employs TRBV5-4 and TRBJ2-3; weak D call: TRBD2 (6 bases). This CDR3 comprises 16 residues. CDR1 is SGHNT, CDR2 YYREEE, per germline (reference sequence). Trimming shortened V by 0 bases and J by 3 bases, and 14 bases separated the two germline ends.

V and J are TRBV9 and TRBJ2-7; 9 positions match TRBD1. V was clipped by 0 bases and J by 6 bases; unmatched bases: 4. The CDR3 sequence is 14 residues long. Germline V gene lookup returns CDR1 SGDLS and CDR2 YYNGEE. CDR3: CASSVDRTGAEQYF. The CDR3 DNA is TGTGCCAGCAGCGTAGACCGGACAGGGGCCGAGCAGTACTTC.

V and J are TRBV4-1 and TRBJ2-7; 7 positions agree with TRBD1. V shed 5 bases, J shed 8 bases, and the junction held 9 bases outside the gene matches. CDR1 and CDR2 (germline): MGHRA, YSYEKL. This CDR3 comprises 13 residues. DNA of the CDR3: TGCGCCAGCAGCGGACCCAGAGGGGGCAAGCAGTACTTC. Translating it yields CASSGPRGGKQYF.

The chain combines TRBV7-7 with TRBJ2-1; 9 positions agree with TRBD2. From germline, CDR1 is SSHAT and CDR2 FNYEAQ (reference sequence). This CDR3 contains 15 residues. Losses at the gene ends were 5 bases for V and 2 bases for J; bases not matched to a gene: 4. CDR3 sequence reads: CASSPVAGAYNEQFF. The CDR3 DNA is TGTGCCAGCAGCCCTGTAGCGGGAGCCTACAATGAGCAGTTCTTC.

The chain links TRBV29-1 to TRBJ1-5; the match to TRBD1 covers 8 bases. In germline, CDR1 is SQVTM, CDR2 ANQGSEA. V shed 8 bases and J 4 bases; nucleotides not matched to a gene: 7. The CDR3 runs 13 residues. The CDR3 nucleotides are TGCAGCATTATTGGACAGGGTAATCAGCCCCAGCATTTT. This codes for CSIIGQGNQPQHF. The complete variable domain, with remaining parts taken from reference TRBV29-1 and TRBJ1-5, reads SAVISQKPSRDICQRGTSLTIQCQVDSQVTMMFWYRQQPGQSLTLIATANQGSEATYESGFVIDKFPISRPNLTFSTLTVSNMSPEDSSIYLCSIIGQGNQPQHFGDGTRLSIL.